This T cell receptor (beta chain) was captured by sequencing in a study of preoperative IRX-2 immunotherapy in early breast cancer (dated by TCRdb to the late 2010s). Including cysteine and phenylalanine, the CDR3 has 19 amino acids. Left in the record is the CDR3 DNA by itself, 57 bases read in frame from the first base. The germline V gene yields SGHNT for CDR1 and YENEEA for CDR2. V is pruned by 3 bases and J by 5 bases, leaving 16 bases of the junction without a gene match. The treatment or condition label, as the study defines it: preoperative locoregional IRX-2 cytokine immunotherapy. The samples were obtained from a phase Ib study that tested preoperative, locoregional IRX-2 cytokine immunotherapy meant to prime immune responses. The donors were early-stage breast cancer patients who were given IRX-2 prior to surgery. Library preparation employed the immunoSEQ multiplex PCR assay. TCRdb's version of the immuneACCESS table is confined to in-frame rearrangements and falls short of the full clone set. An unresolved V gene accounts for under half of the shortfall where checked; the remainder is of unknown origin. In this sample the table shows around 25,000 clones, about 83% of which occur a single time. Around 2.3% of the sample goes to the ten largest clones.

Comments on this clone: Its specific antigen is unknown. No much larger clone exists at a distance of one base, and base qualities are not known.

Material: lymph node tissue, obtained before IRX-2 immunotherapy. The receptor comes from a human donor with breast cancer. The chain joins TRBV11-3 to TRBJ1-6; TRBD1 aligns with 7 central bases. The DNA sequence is TGTGCCAGCAGCTTGGTAAGGGGGCGCACCAATAATCATAATTCACCCCTCCACTTT. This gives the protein CASSLVRGRTNNHNSPLHF. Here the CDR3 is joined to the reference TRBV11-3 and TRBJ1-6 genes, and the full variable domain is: EAGVVQSPRYKIIEKKQPVAFWCNPISGHNTLYWYLQNLGQGPELLIRYENEEAVDDSQLPKDRFSAERLKGVDSTLKIQPAELGDSAVYLCASSLVRGRTNNHNSPLHFGNGTRLTVT.